This T cell receptor beta chain was observed in a study of cytomegalovirus exposure and HLA in healthy donors. Details on this clone: The antigen is unknown.

Study-wide results and limits: Most TCR sequences showed up rarely, but some public TCRs showed up in many donors.

CMV serostatus data were not documented for this donor. The PCR used 60 Vbeta and 13 Jbeta primers. Profiling relied on immunoSEQ multiplex PCR, and the TCRdb table lists in-frame clones only, not all of them. The table includes about 40,000 clones, about 50% detected once. The receptor's source is a human donor in good health. The specimen was PBMCs.

The CDR3 DNA follows: TGTGCCAGCCTGAGACACCCCAATCAGCCCCAGCATTTT. Translating gives CASLRHPNQPQHF. The V and J genes are TRBV6-1 and TRBJ1-5, with D unresolved. The germline V gene has CDR1 MNHNS and CDR2 SASEGT. V was trimmed by 8 bases and J by 3 bases, leaving 11 bases between them. The CDR3 sequence is 13 residues long.